Sequencing of this T cell receptor beta chain was carried out in a study of blood T cell repertoires in COVID-19. Looking at the study overall: Material from acute and convalescent COVID-19 was sourced from the United States, Italy and Spain. Sample material is recorded as cDNA or gDNA derived from T cells, B-cell-depleted T cells, or PBMCs.

Original handling: Reference gene primer amplification yielded estimated nucleated cell counts. Using immunoSEQ multiplex PCR, the repertoire was profiled, and TCRdb retains in-frame clones only, with some absent. V, J and clone size were drawn from that table, and D and trimming were deduced from the DNA. Among 300,000 to 400,000 clones listed, 80% to 90% were seen once. Enrollment of patients from Seattle took place during active infection, with longitudinal follow-up. J lost 8 bases, V lost 4 bases, and 12 bases had no gene match. This CDR3 has 15 amino acids. The V gene's germline CDR1 is GTSNPN and CDR2 SVGIG (reference sequence).

This TCR was recovered from a woman aged 60-75 years with COVID-19, enrolled during active disease. The sample was peripheral blood. The chain recombines TRBV30 with TRBJ1-4, with 8 positions matching TRBD1. This CDR3 reads CAWTDGQGVREKLFF. The CDR3 nucleotides are TGTGCCTGGACCGACGGACAGGGAGTAAGAGAAAAACTGTTTTTT. Full variable domain (outside the CDR3, taken from reference TRBV30 and TRBJ1-4): SQTIHQWPATLVQPVGSPLSLECTVEGTSNPNLYWYRQAAGRGLQLLFYSVGIGQISSEVPQNLSASRPQDRQFILSSKKLLLSDSGFYLCAWTDGQGVREKLFFGSGTQLSVL.